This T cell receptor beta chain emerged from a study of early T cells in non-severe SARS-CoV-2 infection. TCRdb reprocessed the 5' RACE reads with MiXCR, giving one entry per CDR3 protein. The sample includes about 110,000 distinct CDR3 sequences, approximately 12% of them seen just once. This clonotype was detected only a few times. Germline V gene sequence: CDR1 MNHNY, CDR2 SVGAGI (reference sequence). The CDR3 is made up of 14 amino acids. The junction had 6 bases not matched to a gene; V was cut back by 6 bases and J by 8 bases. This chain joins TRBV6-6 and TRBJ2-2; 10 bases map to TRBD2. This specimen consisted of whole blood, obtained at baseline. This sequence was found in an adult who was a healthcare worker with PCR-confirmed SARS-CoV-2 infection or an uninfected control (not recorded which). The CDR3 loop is CASRRTSGDGELFF. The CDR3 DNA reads TGTGCCAGCAGGCGGACTAGCGGTGATGGGGAGCTGTTTTTT.